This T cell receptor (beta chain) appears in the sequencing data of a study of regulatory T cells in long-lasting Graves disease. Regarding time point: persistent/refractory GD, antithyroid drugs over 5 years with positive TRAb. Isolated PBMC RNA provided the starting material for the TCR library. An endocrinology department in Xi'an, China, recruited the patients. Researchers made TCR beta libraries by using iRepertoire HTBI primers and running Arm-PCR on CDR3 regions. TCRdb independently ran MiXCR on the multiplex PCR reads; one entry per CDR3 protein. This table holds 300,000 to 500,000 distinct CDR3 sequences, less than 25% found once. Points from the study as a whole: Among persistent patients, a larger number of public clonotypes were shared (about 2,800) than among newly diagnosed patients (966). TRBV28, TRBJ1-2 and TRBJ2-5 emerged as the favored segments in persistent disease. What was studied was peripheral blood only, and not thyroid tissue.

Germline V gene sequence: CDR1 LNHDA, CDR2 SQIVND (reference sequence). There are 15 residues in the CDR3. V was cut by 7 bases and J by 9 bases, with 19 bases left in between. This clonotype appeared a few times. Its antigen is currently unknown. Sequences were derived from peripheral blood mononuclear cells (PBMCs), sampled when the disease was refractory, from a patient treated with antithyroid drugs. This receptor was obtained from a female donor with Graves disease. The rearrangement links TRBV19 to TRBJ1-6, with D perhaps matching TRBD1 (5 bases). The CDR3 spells CASKGEGTLSSPLHF. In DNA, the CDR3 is TGTGCCAGTAAAGGTGAAGGGACTCTTAGTTCACCCCTCCACTTT.